This is a list of T cell receptor beta chains from one sample in a study of blood T cell repertoires in COVID-19. Measured with immunoSEQ multiplex PCR; TCRdb has only the in-frame clones, and not every one. The sample lists over 90,000 clones; approximately 84% were seen once. The sample consisted of peripheral blood. These receptors were obtained from a human donor in a cohort sampled during active or convalescent COVID-19. The CDR3 runs from the conserved cysteine through the conserved F or W. Fields, in order: V gene, J gene, clone size, D gene, CDR3 DNA, CDR3 protein. A D gene is named only where the DNA matches it firmly. Size tells how often a clone was seen (once, few, many) or the class of an expanded clone, and some rows leave it out.

V gene: TRBV6-5
J gene: TRBJ1-5
clone size: .
D gene: .
CDR3 DNA: TGTGCCAGCAGTTACAGGGAGCACCAGCCCCAGCATTTT
CDR3 protein: CASSYREHQPQHF

V gene: TRBV18
J gene: TRBJ2-3
clone size: .
D gene: TRBD1
CDR3 DNA: TGTGCCAGCTCAAGCCGACAGGGGACAAGCACAGATACGCAGTATTTT
CDR3 protein: CASSSRQGTSTDTQYF

V gene: TRBV19
J gene: TRBJ2-3
clone size: .
D gene: TRBD1
CDR3 DNA: TGTGCCAGTAGCGGATCGGACAGGGGATGGGATACGCAGTATTTT
CDR3 protein: CASSGSDRGWDTQYF

V gene: TRBV6-1
J gene: TRBJ2-7
clone size: .
D gene: .
CDR3 DNA: TGTGCCAGCAGTAAAGGTCTCGGGCAGGGCGGCTACGAGCAGTACTTC
CDR3 protein: CASSKGLGQGGYEQYF

V gene: TRBV4-1
J gene: TRBJ2-3
clone size: .
D gene: .
CDR3 DNA: TGCGCCAGCAGCCAAGAGGGCGCAGGTTTGAGCGGACCTAGCACAGATACGCAGTATTTT
CDR3 protein: CASSQEGAGLSGPSTDTQYF

V gene: TRBV6-2/TRBV6-3
J gene: TRBJ1-1
clone size: .
D gene: TRBD1
CDR3 DNA: TGTGCCAGCAGTTATCAGACAGGGGAGGTCCGTTGGACTGAAGCTTTCTTT
CDR3 protein: CASSYQTGEVRWTEAFF

V gene: TRBV7-2
J gene: TRBJ1-1
clone size: few
D gene: .
CDR3 DNA: TGTGCCAGCAGCTTTTCCCCGGACACTGAAGCTTTCTTT
CDR3 protein: CASSFSPDTEAFF

V gene: TRBV19
J gene: TRBJ1-1
clone size: .
D gene: .
CDR3 DNA: TGTGCCAGTAGTATACAGGCCCGGAGGACTGAAGCTTTCTTT
CDR3 protein: CASSIQARRTEAFF

V gene: TRBV14
J gene: TRBJ1-6
clone size: .
D gene: TRBD1
CDR3 DNA: TGTGCCAGCAGCCAGACAGGGCAATCACCCCTCCACTTT
CDR3 protein: CASSQTGQSPLHF

V gene: TRBV6-5
J gene: TRBJ1-2
clone size: .
D gene: .
CDR3 DNA: TGTGCCAGCAGTATCACAGGAAATCGGAACTATGGCTACACCTTC
CDR3 protein: CASSITGNRNYGYTF

V gene: TRBV9
J gene: TRBJ1-2
clone size: .
D gene: .
CDR3 DNA: TGTGCCAGCAGCGTAGAATTAAGGGCCGGGGACTATGGCTACACCTTC
CDR3 protein: CASSVELRAGDYGYTF

V gene: TRBV9
J gene: TRBJ2-7
clone size: .
D gene: TRBD1
CDR3 DNA: TGTGCCAGCAGCCGGTCTCCTCGGACAGGGGGCGACGAGCAGTACTTC
CDR3 protein: CASSRSPRTGGDEQYF

V gene: TRBV9
J gene: TRBJ2-1
clone size: .
D gene: .
CDR3 DNA: TGTGCCAGCAGCGTAGGTAGCTTCAATGAGCAGTTCTTC
CDR3 protein: CASSVGSFNEQFF

V gene: TRBV18
J gene: TRBJ2-5
clone size: once
D gene: TRBD2
CDR3 DNA: TGTGCCAGCTCCCGAACAGAAGCGGGAGCACAAGAGACCCAGTACTTC
CDR3 protein: CASSRTEAGAQETQYF

V gene: TRBV7-2
J gene: TRBJ2-1
clone size: .
D gene: TRBD2
CDR3 DNA: TGTGCCAGCAGCTTAGCTAGCGGGGGTTACAATGAGCAGTTCTTC
CDR3 protein: CASSLASGGYNEQFF

V gene: TRBV18
J gene: TRBJ1-6
clone size: once
D gene: TRBD1
CDR3 DNA: TGTGCCAGCTCACATTTTAAGGGACAGGGAGATTCACCCCTCCACTTT
CDR3 protein: CASSHFKGQGDSPLHF

V gene: TRBV5-6
J gene: TRBJ1-3
clone size: .
D gene: .
CDR3 DNA: TGTGCCAGCAGCTGGAAGCCAGGCCCCTCTGGAAACACCATATATTTT
CDR3 protein: CASSWKPGPSGNTIYF

V gene: TRBV18
J gene: TRBJ2-3
clone size: .
D gene: TRBD2
CDR3 DNA: TGTGCCAGCTCACCACCGTCGCGGGGGAGCGGGGATACGCAGTATTTT
CDR3 protein: CASSPPSRGSGDTQYF

V gene: TRBV18
J gene: TRBJ2-2
clone size: .
D gene: .
CDR3 DNA: TGTGCCAGCTCCCAGGGGCCGAACACCGGGGAGCTGTTTTTT
CDR3 protein: CASSQGPNTGELFF

V gene: TRBV5-1
J gene: TRBJ2-3
clone size: .
D gene: TRBD1
CDR3 DNA: TGCGCCAGCAGCTGGGGACAGGGGCGCACAGATACGCAGTATTTT
CDR3 protein: CASSWGQGRTDTQYF

V gene: TRBV6-2/TRBV6-3
J gene: TRBJ1-3
clone size: .
D gene: TRBD1
CDR3 DNA: TGTGCCAGCAGTCACGACAGGGTGGGAAACACCATATATTTT
CDR3 protein: CASSHDRVGNTIYF

V gene: TRBV7-8
J gene: TRBJ1-2
clone size: .
D gene: .
CDR3 DNA: TGTGCCAGCAGAACAGACACGGACTATGGCTACACCTTC
CDR3 protein: CASRTDTDYGYTF

V gene: TRBV30
J gene: TRBJ1-2
clone size: .
D gene: TRBD1
CDR3 DNA: TGTGCCTGGAGTGTACTCGCGGCAGGGGGCCGGGGTGGCTACACCTTC
CDR3 protein: CAWSVLAAGGRGGYTF

V gene: TRBV6-5
J gene: TRBJ1-1
clone size: .
D gene: .
CDR3 DNA: TGTGCCAGCAGTTACTCAGGGGTGGAAGCTTTCTTT
CDR3 protein: CASSYSGVEAFF

V gene: TRBV27
J gene: TRBJ2-6
clone size: .
D gene: .
CDR3 DNA: TGTGCCAGCAGTTTGGACATCTACTCTGGGGCCAACGTCCTGACTTTC
CDR3 protein: CASSLDIYSGANVLTF

V gene: TRBV7-2
J gene: TRBJ2-7
clone size: .
D gene: TRBD2
CDR3 DNA: TGTGCCAGCAGCAAAACTAGCGGGGGAAACTACGAGCAGTACTTC
CDR3 protein: CASSKTSGGNYEQYF

V gene: TRBV10-3
J gene: TRBJ2-5
clone size: .
D gene: TRBD1
CDR3 DNA: TGTGCCATCAGTGAGCCTCGAGGGACAGGGGGCCGAGAGACCCAGTACTTC
CDR3 protein: CAISEPRGTGGRETQYF

V gene: TRBV5-4
J gene: TRBJ2-3
clone size: .
D gene: .
CDR3 DNA: TGTGCCAGCAGCTTAGGCGGTACTAGCACAGATACGCAGTATTTT
CDR3 protein: CASSLGGTSTDTQYF

V gene: TRBV5-1
J gene: TRBJ2-1
clone size: .
D gene: TRBD2
CDR3 DNA: TGCGCCAGCAGCTTGGATGCGGGGGGGCCGGAGGATGAGCAGTTCTTC
CDR3 protein: CASSLDAGGPEDEQFF

V gene: TRBV6-5
J gene: TRBJ2-2
clone size: .
D gene: TRBD1
CDR3 DNA: TGTGCCAGCAGTTGGGACAGGGCGAACACCGGGGAGCTGTTTTTT
CDR3 protein: CASSWDRANTGELFF